This TCR beta chain was sequenced in a study of cytomegalovirus exposure and HLA in healthy donors. It was with 60 Vbeta and 13 Jbeta primers that the PCR ran. Method: immunoSEQ multiplex PCR; TCRdb's copy keeps in-frame clones and lacks some. This table has about 130,000 clones, around four fifths appearing once. Per the germline V gene, CDR1 is ENHRY and CDR2 is SYGVKD. With 4 bases removed from V and 2 bases from J, the gap between germline ends came to 13 bases. The CDR3 is made up of 15 amino acids. This clone was seen many times. Sequences were obtained from PBMCs. The clonotype originates from a man between 18 and 29 years old in good health and CMV-seropositive. V gene TRBV10-3 combines with J gene TRBJ2-3, with a tentative D call TRBD2 (5 bases). Here the CDR3 DNA reads TGTGCCATCAGTGCCTCGCTAGCCGTCACAGATACGCAGTATTTT. Its translation: CAISASLAVTDTQYF.